This is a list of T cell receptor beta chains from one sample in a study of blood T cell repertoires in COVID-19. Produced via immunoSEQ multiplex PCR; TCRdb's table is partial and in-frame only. The data show around 190,000 clones, with around 84% seen just once and about 3.3% held by the top ten. Material: PBMCs or T cells enriched from blood (not recorded which). The source is a woman aged 25 to 45 who had been exposed to COVID-19. Both conserved end residues are part of each CDR3. Not all rows give a size; the values are once, few, many and, for expanded clones, a class.

CDR3aa,abundance,v_gene
CASSLQRGGDEQFF,.,TRBV11-2
CASSPPVGGAEDTQYF,.,TRBV19
CASSELVPGANVLTF,.,TRBV2
CASSLVAGAGTEAFF,.,TRBV11-2
CASSLGTEARGTQYF,.,TRBV7-9
CASSLERFYEQYF,once,TRBV12-3/TRBV12-4
CASSIVPAGTYTDTQYF,once,TRBV19
CASSVGMGAGMETQYF,.,TRBV6-1
CASSLLGLGEGYTF,.,TRBV7-2
CASSLRRGGPNEQFF,.,TRBV7-2